This T cell receptor beta chain was sequenced for a study of T-cell memory formation after mild COVID-19. Study-level information: TCR clusters were mostly confined to one donor each. General observations from the study: Some clones that responded were present in memory (sampled pre-infection), which suggests cross-reactive memory joined.

The V and J ends lost 3 bases and 5 bases respectively, with 9 bases between them. This CDR3 has 14 amino acids. The V gene's germline CDR1 is KGHDR and CDR2 SFDVKD. The TCR alpha and TCR beta cDNA libraries, bearing sample barcodes and UMIs, were generated by 5'RACE using constant-segment primers. TCRdb ran MiXCR on the 5' RACE reads and lists one entry per CDR3 protein. Of roughly 100,000 distinct CDR3 sequences in the sample, about 18% were seen once. In its sample, this clonotype was seen once. Its antigen is currently unknown. The sequenced material came from PBMCs or a T cell subset sorted from them (not recorded which). The chain couples TRBV24-1 to TRBJ2-2, with D tentatively TRBD1 (6 bases). This clonotype was sampled from an adult woman who had mild COVID-19 (a few samples of this study predate the infection). Cell type and time point are not known. The chain's CDR3 is CATSDRTVTGELFF. Here the CDR3 DNA reads TGTGCCACCAGTGATCGGACAGTGACCGGGGAGCTGTTTTTT.